The 16 T cell receptor beta chains listed next were all sequenced from one sample in a study of blood T cell repertoires in COVID-19. The method was immunoSEQ multiplex PCR; TCRdb's version includes in-frame clones alone and lacks a portion of them. This table holds under 300,000 clones, roughly nine tenths found once. The sequencing sample was made of PBMCs or T cells enriched from blood (not recorded which). The source of these receptors is a woman in her sixties who had recovered from COVID-19.

The chain couples TRBV9 to TRBJ1-3; perhaps TRBD1 as D (6 bases). The CDR3 is 15 residues long. With 1 base removed from V and 3 bases from J, the gap between germline ends came to 11 bases. Germline CDR1 and CDR2: SGDLS and YYNGEE. In nucleotides, the CDR3 is TGTGCCAGCAGCGTAACAGGGATCATTGGAAACACCATATATTTT. Translation: CASSVTGIIGNTIYF.

CDR3 protein: CATSRVQGWSSYNEQFF. The CDR3 DNA reads as TGTGCCACCAGCAGAGTGCAGGGTTGGAGCTCCTACAATGAGCAGTTCTTC. The chain employs TRBV15 and TRBJ2-1; a weak D match, TRBD1 (5 bases). The V and J ends lost 1 base and 0 bases respectively, with 13 bases between them. Germline CDR1 and CDR2: LNHNV and YYDKDF (reference sequence). The CDR3 contains 17 residues.

The V gene is TRBV28, the J gene TRBJ2-7; no clear D. This CDR3 region has 12 residues. Trimming shortened V by 2 bases and J by 5 bases, and 7 bases separated the two germline ends. Germline lookup yields CDR1 MDHEN and CDR2 SYDVKM. The CDR3 loop reads CASSLRVNEQYF. The CDR3 nucleotides are TGTGCCAGCAGTTTACGAGTAAACGAGCAGTACTTC.

V and J are TRBV7-3 and TRBJ2-2, with TRBD2 matching over 7 bases. V lost 6 bases, J lost 4 bases, and 5 bases stayed unmatched. The CDR3 runs to 14 residues. CDR1 is SGHTA and CDR2 is FQGTGA in the germline V gene. As DNA, the CDR3 is TGTGCCAGCAGGAGGGGCGGGGGCACCGGGGAGCTGTTTTTT. Translated: CASRRGGGTGELFF.

V usage is TRBV30 and J usage is TRBJ1-2; 7 bases map to TRBD1. The CDR3 totals 14 residues. Germline lookup yields CDR1 GTSNPN and CDR2 SVGIG (reference sequence). J lost 1 base, V lost 6 bases, and 8 bases had no gene match. CDR3: CACQRGRNNYGYTF. CDR3 nucleotides: TGTGCCTGTCAAAGGGGGCGGAATAACTATGGCTACACCTTC.

V gene TRBV10-2 combines with J gene TRBJ2-2, with D possibly matching TRBD2 (6 bases). Per germline, CDR1 WSHSY and CDR2 SAAADI. This CDR3 is 12 amino acids long. V was clipped by 0 bases and J by 11 bases, with 7 bases between them. The CDR3 DNA reads as TGCGCCAGCAGTGAGTCGGGAGGAGAGCTGTTTTTT. As protein: CASSESGGELFF.

This clone was recorded once. The chain combines TRBV7-2 with TRBJ2-5; tentative D call: TRBD2 (6 bases). Trimming removed 4 bases from V and 4 bases from J, with 13 bases in between. The CDR3 is 14 residues long. CDR1 and CDR2 from the germline V gene are SGHTA and FQGNSA. CDR3 nucleotide sequence: TGTGCCAGCAGCTCCGGACTAACCGGAGAGACCCAGTACTTC. This codes for CASSSGLTGETQYF. The whole variable domain, filled in from reference TRBV7-2 and TRBJ2-5, reads GAGVSQSPSNKVTEKGKDVELRCDPISGHTALYWYRQSLGQGLEFLIYFQGNSAPDKSGLPSDRFSAERTGGSVSTLTIQRTQQEDSAVYLCASSSGLTGETQYFGPGTRLLVL.

The chain recombines TRBV28 with TRBJ1-3; no definite D call. Germline CDR1 is MDHEN and CDR2 is SYDVKM. The V end was cut by 6 bases, the J end by 7 bases, with 16 bases between. This CDR3 contains 14 residues. The CDR3: CASRKSALRNTIYF. The DNA for the CDR3 is TGTGCCAGCAGAAAGAGTGCCTTACGTAACACCATATATTTT.

Regarding this clone: The identical CDR3 is also encoded by other nucleotide sequences in the sample. The chain joins TRBV28 to TRBJ1-5, with 9 bases identical to TRBD1. V shed 4 bases and J 6 bases; nucleotides not matched to a gene: 4. The germline V gene has CDR1 MDHEN and CDR2 SYDVKM. The CDR3 is 14 amino acids. CDR3 residues: CASSSGQGGQPQHF. DNA for the CDR3: TGTGCCAGCAGTTCGGGACAGGGTGGTCAGCCCCAGCATTTT. Looking up the rest from reference TRBV28 and TRBJ1-5 gives the full variable domain: DVKVTQSSRYLVKRTGEKVFLECVQDMDHENMFWYRQDPGLGLRLIYFSYDVKMKEKGDIPEGYSVSREKKERFSLILESASTNQTSMYLCASSSGQGGQPQHFGDGTRLSIL.

This clone was detected only once. The rearrangement uses TRBV20-1 and TRBJ2-3; D is ambiguous. V dropped 6 bases and J dropped 0 bases, with 4 bases sitting between them. The CDR3 sequence is 11 residues long. Germline V CDR1 and CDR2: DFQATT, SNEGSKA (reference sequence). The CDR3 sequence: CSATSTDTQYF. In DNA form, the CDR3 reads TGCAGTGCGACTAGCACAGATACGCAGTATTTT.

This chain joins TRBV11-2 and TRBJ2-1; D perhaps matches TRBD2 (6 bases). Trimming shortened V by 5 bases and J by 0 bases, and 14 bases separated the two germline ends. Germline V gene sequence: CDR1 SGHAT, CDR2 FQNNGV. The CDR3 loop spans 16 amino acids. The DNA for the CDR3 is TGTGCCAGCAGCCAATTCGGGGGAAGCTCCTACAATGAGCAGTTCTTC. Amino acid sequence: CASSQFGGSSYNEQFF.

This chain joins TRBV5-4 and TRBJ2-2; 11 bases align to TRBD2. The CDR3 has 16 amino acids. CDR1 is SGHNT, CDR2 YYREEE, per germline (reference sequence). Trimming at V came to 6 bases and at J to 3 bases, leaving 7 bases not matched to a gene. CDR3 sequence: CASTQGTSGYTGELFF. In nucleotides, the CDR3 is TGTGCCAGCACTCAGGGGACTAGCGGATACACCGGGGAGCTGTTTTTT.

The chain recombines TRBV5-5 with TRBJ1-2, with D perhaps matching TRBD1 (6 bases). Germline V gene lookup returns CDR1 SGHKS and CDR2 YYEKEE (reference sequence). Trimming removed 6 bases at V and 1 base at J, with 19 bases between. This CDR3 is built from 16 residues. The CDR3 is CASIPTTGTNNYGYTF. The CDR3 region has the DNA TGTGCCAGCATCCCTACTACCGGGACAAATAACTATGGCTACACCTTC.

The chain links TRBV5-4 to TRBJ2-3; perhaps TRBD1 as D (5 bases). In germline, CDR1 is SGHNT, CDR2 YYREEE (reference sequence). The CDR3 has 16 amino acids. Trimming took off 5 bases at V and 3 bases at J, with 19 bases between the two ends. The CDR3 nucleotides read TGTGCCAGCAGTCCCGACTCCAGGGTGTCAACAGATACGCAGTATTTT. Protein: CASSPDSRVSTDTQYF.

This clone was counted once. The rearrangement joins TRBV27 to TRBJ1-2; 10 bases line up with TRBD1. The J segment lost 3 bases and the V segment lost 5 bases, leaving 9 bases of the junction unmatched. The germline CDR1 and CDR2 sequences are MNHEY and SMNVEV (reference sequence). The CDR3 extends over 16 amino acids. The DNA for the CDR3 is TGTGCCAGCAGTCATTTCTCCGGGACAGGGGACTATGGCTACACCTTC. Protein sequence: CASSHFSGTGDYGYTF.

The rearrangement links TRBV7-9 to TRBJ2-1; possibly TRBD2 for D (6 bases). This CDR3 is 15 amino acids long. Trimming removed 5 bases at V and 1 base at J, with 12 bases between. Germline V gene data show CDR1 as SEHNR and CDR2 as FQNEAQ (reference sequence). CDR3 in DNA: TGTGCCAGCAGCCCTAAGGCGGGGTCCTACAATGAGCAGTTCTTC. Its protein is CASSPKAGSYNEQFF.